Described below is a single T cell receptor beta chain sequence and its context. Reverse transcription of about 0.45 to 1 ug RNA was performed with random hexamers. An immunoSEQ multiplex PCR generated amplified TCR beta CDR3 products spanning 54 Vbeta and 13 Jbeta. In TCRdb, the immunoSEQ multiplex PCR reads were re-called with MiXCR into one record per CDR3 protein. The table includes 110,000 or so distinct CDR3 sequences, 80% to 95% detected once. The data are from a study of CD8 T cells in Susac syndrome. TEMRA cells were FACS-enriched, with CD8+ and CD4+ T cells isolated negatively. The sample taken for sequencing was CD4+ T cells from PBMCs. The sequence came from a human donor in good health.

The CDR3 region has the DNA TGTGCCAGCAGCCAATATGCCAGTAGCAATCAGCCCCAGCATTTT. It specifies CASSQYASSNQPQHF. This chain uses TRBV16 with TRBJ1-5, with no clear D. V lost 1 base and J 0 bases, leaving 7 bases between the germline ends. The CDR3 runs 15 residues. Looked up from germline, CDR1 is KGHSY and CDR2 is FQNENV.